The 10 T cell receptor beta chains in this list originate from one sample, sequenced in a study of shared clonotypes between healthy human individuals. Measured with immunoSEQ multiplex PCR; TCRdb has only the in-frame clones, and not every one. The table lists some 2,500,000 clones, around 92% of them singletons. Sequencing input: naive CD4+ T cells from PBMCs. Indicated subset: CD45RA+ positively selected. The receptors here all came from a man younger than 30 in good health. Some clones in this sample may be carry-over from other donors' samples.

The rearrangement uses TRBV6-5 and TRBJ1-4; D is unclear. CDR3 length: 16 amino acids. Deletions cut 4 bases from V and 1 base from J, with 13 bases between. CDR1 MNHEY and CDR2 SVGAGI come from the germline V gene. CDR3 sequence (DNA): TGTGCCAGCAGTTGGTCCGGACGAGGAACTAATGAAAAACTGTTTTTT. Its translation is CASSWSGRGTNEKLFF.

The chain links TRBV28 to TRBJ1-2; D is possibly TRBD1 (5 bases). Germline V gene data show CDR1 as MDHEN and CDR2 as SYDVKM. The CDR3 is made up of 13 amino acids. Trimming shortened V by 7 bases and J by 1 base, and 10 bases separated the two germline ends. CDR3 in DNA: TGTGCCAGCAACCGGGACCTTAACTATGGCTACACCTTC. Translation gives CASNRDLNYGYTF.

The gene calls are TRBV5-6 and TRBJ1-3; D unresolved. This CDR3 spans 15 amino acids. CDR1 is SGHDT, CDR2 YYEEEE, per germline. The V gene lost 1 base and the J gene lost 0 bases, with 8 bases spanning the gap. This CDR3 is CASSLLRNSGNTIYF. CDR3 sequence (DNA): TGTGCCAGCAGCTTGTTACGGAACTCTGGAAACACCATATATTTT.

Details on this clone: This CDR3 is also generated by other DNA sequences in the sample. CDR3 coding DNA: TGTGCCAGTAGTCCCCCGGGAAGAGGGCTCTACGAGCAGTACTTC. Translation: CASSPPGRGLYEQYF. The chain uses TRBV19 and TRBJ2-7, with D perhaps matching TRBD2 (5 bases). The CDR3 has 15 residues. Germline V gene data show CDR1 as LNHDA and CDR2 as SQIVND (reference sequence). Trimming shortened V by 5 bases and J by 3 bases, and 17 bases separated the two germline ends.

The chain is built from TRBV11-2 and TRBJ2-1, with 9 nucleotides matching TRBD2. The CDR3 is 13 amino acids. The ends lost 8 bases at V and 7 bases at J; junction bases unmatched: 6. Germline-derived CDR1 and CDR2 are SGHAT and FQNNGV. The CDR3 coding sequence is TGTGCCAGCGGCGCTAGCGGGACTAATGAGCAGTTCTTC. This translates into CASGASGTNEQFF.

The chain recombines TRBV5-4 with TRBJ1-1, with D tentatively TRBD1 (6 bases). The germline V and J ends were trimmed by 4 bases and 2 bases, with 18 bases remaining between them. The germline V gene encodes CDR1 SGHNT and CDR2 YYREEE (reference sequence). The CDR3 consists of 16 residues. Here the CDR3 reads CASSRTALGHNTEAFF. The CDR3 DNA is TGTGCCAGCAGCCGGACCGCCTTGGGACACAACACTGAAGCTTTCTTT. The variable domain in full, with the rest retrieved from reference TRBV5-4 and TRBJ1-1, is ETGVTQSPTHLIKTRGQQVTLRCSSQSGHNTVSWYQQALGQGPQFIFQYYREEENGRGNFPPRFSGLQFPNYSSELNVNALELDDSALYLCASSRTALGHNTEAFFGQGTRLTVV.

A remark on this clone: The sample carries other DNA sequences with the same CDR3. The chain links TRBV11-2 to TRBJ2-6; possibly TRBD1 for D (5 bases). Per germline, CDR1 SGHAT and CDR2 FQNNGV. V was pared by 2 bases and J by 6 bases, with 8 bases between. CDR3 length: 14 residues. CDR3 in DNA: TGTGCCAGCAGCTTAAGCAGGGAGGCCAACGTCCTGACTTTC. This gives the protein CASSLSREANVLTF.

The chain links TRBV27 to TRBJ1-5; D is unresolved. The germline CDR1 and CDR2 sequences are MNHEY and SMNVEV (reference sequence). The germline V and J ends were trimmed by 5 bases and 6 bases, with 14 bases remaining between them. The CDR3 contains 14 residues. Here the CDR3 reads CASSQRWGGQPQHF. The CDR3 DNA is TGTGCCAGCAGTCAACGGTGGGGAGGTCAGCCCCAGCATTTT.

The chain uses TRBV10-3 and TRBJ2-1; D may be TRBD1 (5 bases). Looked up from germline, CDR1 is ENHRY and CDR2 is SYGVKD. CDR3 length equals 17 residues. Trimming took 3 bases from V and 8 from J, leaving 23 bases between them. In DNA form, the CDR3 reads TGTGCCATCAGTGATTCTGGGGCTAGTAGTTGGTCCGATGAGCAGTTCTTC. Translated, it gives CAISDSGASSWSDEQFF.

The chain recombines TRBV7-8 with TRBJ2-7; D is perhaps TRBD1 or TRBD2 (5 bases each). V was shortened by 4 bases and J by 4 bases, with 14 bases between the two germline ends. Germline assignment: CDR1 SGHVS and CDR2 FQNEAQ. This CDR3 region has 14 residues. The DNA for the CDR3 is TGTGCCAGCAGCTACCGGGACGGGCTTTACGAGCAGTACTTC. Protein product: CASSYRDGLYEQYF.